Below, 10 T cell receptor beta chains from the same sample are listed, as sequenced in a study of human thymus T cells (dated by TCRdb to 2018 to 2020). Thymus tissue was obtained as surgical resects removed during corrective cardiac surgery. Receptor amplification or capture employed the immunoSEQ multiplex PCR assay. TCRdb limited this immuneACCESS table to in-frame rearrangements with V and J called. A share of clones is missing; checked studies link under half to unresolved V genes, and the rest is unexplained. For this sample there are around 70,000 clones; over 85% appear just once. Approximately 0.031% of the sample is in the top ten clones. Input material: thymus tissue. The receptors were gathered from a girl in the first two years of life with a congenital heart defect but otherwise immunologically healthy.

The chain combines TRBV5-5 with TRBJ1-1, with D unresolved. This CDR3 has 15 amino acids. CDR1 and CDR2 from the germline V gene are SGHKS and YYEKEE (reference sequence). V was pared by 4 bases and J by 1 base, with 14 bases between. CDR3 DNA sequence: TGTGCCAGCAGCCCCCATCTCGGGGAGAACACTGAAGCTTTCTTT. Translation: CASSPHLGENTEAFF.

The chain's CDR3 is CASSLIGAGGHNEQFF. The DNA for the CDR3 is TGTGCCAGCAGCTTAATCGGAGCGGGAGGGCACAATGAGCAGTTCTTC. This rearrangement joins TRBV7-2 to TRBJ2-1; the match to TRBD2 covers 10 bases. The V gene end was trimmed by 2 bases and the J gene end by 5 bases; junction bases not matched to a gene: 6. The germline V gene encodes CDR1 SGHTA and CDR2 FQGNSA. This CDR3 spans 16 amino acids. Drawing the rest from reference TRBV7-2 and TRBJ2-1, the complete variable domain is GAGVSQSPSNKVTEKGKDVELRCDPISGHTALYWYRQSLGQGLEFLIYFQGNSAPDKSGLPSDRFSAERTGGSVSTLTIQRTQQEDSAVYLCASSLIGAGGHNEQFFGPGTRLTVL.

This clone was observed once. CDR3 in amino acids: CAISEFTSLPHYNEQFF. The CDR3 DNA follows: TGTGCCATCAGTGAATTTACTTCCTTGCCCCACTACAATGAGCAGTTCTTC. The gene calls are TRBV10-3 and TRBJ2-1, with unresolved D. V lost 3 bases, J lost 3 bases, and 18 bases lay in between. There are 17 residues in the CDR3. Germline CDR1 and CDR2: ENHRY and SYGVKD.

The CDR3 DNA reads as TGTGCCAGCAGCTTCGCAGGGCATGGGGCCAACGTCCTGACTTTC. It encodes CASSFAGHGANVLTF. The V gene is TRBV5-8, the J gene TRBJ2-6, with D tentatively TRBD1 (5 bases). CDR1 and CDR2 (germline): SGHTS, YDEGEE. The CDR3 length is 15 residues. V lost 2 bases and J 3 bases, leaving 9 bases between the germline ends. Based on the CDR3 plus reference TRBV5-8 and TRBJ2-6, the full variable domain is EAGVTQSPTHLIKTRGQQATLRCSPISGHTSVYWYQQALGLGLQFLLWYDEGEERNRGNFPPRFSGRQFPNYSSELNVNALELEDSALYLCASSFAGHGANVLTFGAGSRLTVL.

J is TRBJ1-4 and V is TRBV27, with a weak D call TRBD1 (6 bases). CDR3 length: 14 residues. The germline V gene has CDR1 MNHEY and CDR2 SMNVEV (reference sequence). Trimming removed 6 bases from V and 5 bases from J, with 13 bases in between. CDR3 region: CASRQTGVNEKLFF. Written as DNA, the CDR3 is TGTGCCAGCAGGCAGACAGGCGTAAATGAAAAACTGTTTTTT.

The chain recombines TRBV19 with TRBJ2-1, with 7 positions matching TRBD2. After removal of 4 bases from V and 8 bases from J, the junction contained 8 bases not matched to a gene. CDR1 LNHDA and CDR2 SQIVND come from the germline V gene (reference sequence). There are 14 residues in the CDR3. This chain's CDR3 is CASSKRLADDEQFF. The DNA of the CDR3 is TGTGCCAGTAGTAAGCGACTAGCTGACGATGAGCAGTTCTTC.

V usage is TRBV5-6 and J usage is TRBJ1-1; D remains unclear. Germline CDR1 is SGHDT and CDR2 is YYEEEE. This CDR3 comprises 14 residues. V was trimmed by 6 bases and J by 7 bases, leaving 19 bases between them. The DNA of the CDR3 is TGTGCCAGCATCTCGAGTACCCCCTTCGATGAAGCTTTCTTT. This gives the protein CASISSTPFDEAFF. The entire variable domain, with the rest obtained from reference TRBV5-6 and TRBJ1-1, is as follows: DAGVTQSPTHLIKTRGQQVTLRCSPKSGHDTVSWYQQALGQGPQFIFQYYEEEERQRGNFPDRFSGHQFPNYSSELNVNALLLGDSALYLCASISSTPFDEAFFGQGTRLTVV.

This chain connects TRBV15 to TRBJ2-5, with 8 bases aligning to TRBD2. Looked up from germline, CDR1 is LNHNV and CDR2 is YYDKDF (reference sequence). The CDR3 covers 12 residues. V dropped 6 bases and J dropped 5; count of bases not matched to a gene: 2. CDR3 DNA: TGTGCCACCAGTAGCGGGACGGAGACCCAGTACTTC. Translated, it gives CATSSGTETQYF.

The J gene is TRBJ1-1, the V gene TRBV27; D remains unclear. The CDR3 is 12 amino acids. Germline loops: CDR1 MNHEY, CDR2 SMNVEV (reference sequence). V lost 5 bases and J 7 bases, leaving 11 bases between the germline ends. The CDR3 nucleotides read TGTGCCAGCAGTCCCCCGGTTGGTGAAGCTTTCTTT. Amino acids: CASSPPVGEAFF.

This chain uses TRBV7-8 with TRBJ1-1, with D maybe TRBD1 (6 bases). The CDR3 has 12 amino acids. V lost 5 bases, J lost 9 bases, and 13 bases lay in between. Per germline, CDR1 SGHVS and CDR2 FQNEAQ. The CDR3 is CASSIGGQKAFF. The CDR3 DNA sequence: TGTGCCAGCAGCATTGGGGGGCAGAAAGCTTTCTTT.